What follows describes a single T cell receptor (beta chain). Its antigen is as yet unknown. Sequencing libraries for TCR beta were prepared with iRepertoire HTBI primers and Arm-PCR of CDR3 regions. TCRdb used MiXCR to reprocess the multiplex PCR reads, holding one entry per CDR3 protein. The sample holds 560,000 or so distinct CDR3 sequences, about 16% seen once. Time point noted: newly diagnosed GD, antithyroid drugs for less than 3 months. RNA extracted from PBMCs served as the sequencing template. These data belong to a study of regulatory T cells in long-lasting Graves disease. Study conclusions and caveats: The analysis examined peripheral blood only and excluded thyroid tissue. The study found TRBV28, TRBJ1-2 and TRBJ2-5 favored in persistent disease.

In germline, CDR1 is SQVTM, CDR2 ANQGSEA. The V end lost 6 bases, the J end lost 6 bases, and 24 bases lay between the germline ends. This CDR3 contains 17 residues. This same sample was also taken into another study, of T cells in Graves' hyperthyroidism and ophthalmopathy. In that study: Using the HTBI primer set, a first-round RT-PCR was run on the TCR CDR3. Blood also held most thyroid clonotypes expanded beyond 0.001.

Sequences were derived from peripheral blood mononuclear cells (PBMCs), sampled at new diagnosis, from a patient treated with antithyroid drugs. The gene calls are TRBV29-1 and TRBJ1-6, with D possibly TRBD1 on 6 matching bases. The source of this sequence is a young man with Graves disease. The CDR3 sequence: CSVDSTADRVINSPLHF. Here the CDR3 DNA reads TGCAGCGTCGACAGTACCGCGGACAGAGTAATTAATTCACCCCTCCACTTT.